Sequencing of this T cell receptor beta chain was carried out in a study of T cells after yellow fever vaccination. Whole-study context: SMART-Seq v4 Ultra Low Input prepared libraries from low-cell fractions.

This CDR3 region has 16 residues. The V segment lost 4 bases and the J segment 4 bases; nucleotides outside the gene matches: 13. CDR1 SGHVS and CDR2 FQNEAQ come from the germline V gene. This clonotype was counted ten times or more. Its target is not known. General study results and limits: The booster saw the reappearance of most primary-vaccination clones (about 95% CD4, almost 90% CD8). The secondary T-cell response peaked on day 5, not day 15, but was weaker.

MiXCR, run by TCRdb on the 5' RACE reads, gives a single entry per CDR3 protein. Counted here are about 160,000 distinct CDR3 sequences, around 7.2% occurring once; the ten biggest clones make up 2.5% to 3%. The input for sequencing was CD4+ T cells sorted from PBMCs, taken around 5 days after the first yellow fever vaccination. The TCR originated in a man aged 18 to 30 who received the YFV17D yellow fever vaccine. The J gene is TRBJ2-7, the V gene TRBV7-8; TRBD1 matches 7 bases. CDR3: CASSSLSGRGLYEQYF. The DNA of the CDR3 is TGTGCCAGCAGCTCACTCAGCGGCAGGGGGTTATACGAGCAGTACTTC. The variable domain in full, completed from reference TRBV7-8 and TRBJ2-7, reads GAGVSQSPRYKVAKRGQDVALRCDPISGHVSLFWYQQALGQGPEFLTYFQNEAQLDKSGLPSDRFFAERPEGSVSTLKIQRTQQEDSAVYLCASSSLSGRGLYEQYFGPGTRLTVT.